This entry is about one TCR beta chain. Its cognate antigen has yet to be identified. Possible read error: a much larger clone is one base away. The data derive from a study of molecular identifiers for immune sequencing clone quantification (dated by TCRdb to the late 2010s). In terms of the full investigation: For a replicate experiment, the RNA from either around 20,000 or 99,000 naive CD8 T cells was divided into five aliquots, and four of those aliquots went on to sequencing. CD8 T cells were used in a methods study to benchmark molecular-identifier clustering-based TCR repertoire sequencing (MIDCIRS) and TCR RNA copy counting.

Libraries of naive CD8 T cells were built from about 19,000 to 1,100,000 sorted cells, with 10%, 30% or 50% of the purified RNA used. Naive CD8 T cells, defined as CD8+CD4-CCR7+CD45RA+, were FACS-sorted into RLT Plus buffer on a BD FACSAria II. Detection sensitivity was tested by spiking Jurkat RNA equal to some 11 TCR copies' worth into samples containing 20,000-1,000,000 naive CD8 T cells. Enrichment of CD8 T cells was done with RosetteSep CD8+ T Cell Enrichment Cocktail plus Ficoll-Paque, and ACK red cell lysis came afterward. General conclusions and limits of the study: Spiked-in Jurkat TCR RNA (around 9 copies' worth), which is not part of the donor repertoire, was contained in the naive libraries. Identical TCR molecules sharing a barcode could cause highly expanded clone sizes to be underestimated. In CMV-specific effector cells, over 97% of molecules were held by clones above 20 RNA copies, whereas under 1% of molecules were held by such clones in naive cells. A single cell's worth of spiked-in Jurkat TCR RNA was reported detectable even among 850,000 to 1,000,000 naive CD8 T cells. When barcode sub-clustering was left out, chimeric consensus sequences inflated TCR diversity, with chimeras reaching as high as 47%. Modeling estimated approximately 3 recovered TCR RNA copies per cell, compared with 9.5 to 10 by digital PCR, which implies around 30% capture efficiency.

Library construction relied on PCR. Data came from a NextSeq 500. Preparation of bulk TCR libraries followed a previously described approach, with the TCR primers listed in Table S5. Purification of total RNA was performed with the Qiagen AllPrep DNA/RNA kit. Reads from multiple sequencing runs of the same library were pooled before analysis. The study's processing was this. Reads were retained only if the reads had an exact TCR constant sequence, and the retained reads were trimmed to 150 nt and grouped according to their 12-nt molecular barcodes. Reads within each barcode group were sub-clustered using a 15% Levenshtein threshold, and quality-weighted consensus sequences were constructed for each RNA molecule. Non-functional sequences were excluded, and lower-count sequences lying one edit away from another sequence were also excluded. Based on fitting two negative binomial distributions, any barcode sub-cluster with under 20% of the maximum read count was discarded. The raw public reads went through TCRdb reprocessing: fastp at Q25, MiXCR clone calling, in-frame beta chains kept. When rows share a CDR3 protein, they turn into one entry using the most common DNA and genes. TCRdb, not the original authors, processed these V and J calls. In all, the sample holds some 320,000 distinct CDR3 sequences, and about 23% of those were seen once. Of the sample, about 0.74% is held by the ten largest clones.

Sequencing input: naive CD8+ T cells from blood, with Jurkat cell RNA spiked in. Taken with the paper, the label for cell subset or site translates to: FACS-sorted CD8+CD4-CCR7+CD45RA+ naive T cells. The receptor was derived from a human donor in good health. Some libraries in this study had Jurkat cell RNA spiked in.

In nucleotide form, the sequence is TGTGCCAGCAGTGTCTCCCGGACCGCTTCCTACGAGCAGTACTTC. It encodes CASSVSRTASYEQYF. This receptor chain uses TRBV25-1 and TRBJ2-7, with the identity of the D gene unclear. The CDR3 spans 15 residues, from the cysteine through the phenylalanine. The sequence is cut down to CDR3 DNA, 45 bases in frame from base 1. Reading the germline V gene gives CDR1 MGHDK and CDR2 SYGVNS. Trimming takes 4 bases from V and 1 base from J, and the germline ends sit 14 bases apart.